A single sample gave rise to the 3 T cell receptor beta chains below, sequenced in a study of CD8 T cells in Susac syndrome. The authors reverse transcribed roughly 0.5 to 1 ug RNA with random hexamers. From the immunoSEQ multiplex PCR reads, TCRdb called clonotypes with MiXCR, one entry per CDR3 protein. The profile covers 200,000 or so distinct CDR3 sequences, with around 96% appearing a single time and 0.085% to 0.095% taken by the ten largest. Sample: CD4+ T cells from PBMCs. These receptors originate from a human donor with multiple sclerosis.

This chain links TRBV5-4 with TRBJ2-2; D not resolved. Germline V gene sequence: CDR1 SGHNT, CDR2 YYREEE (reference sequence). V gave up 0 bases and J gave up 2 bases, with 8 bases separating them. CDR3 length: 15 residues. CDR3 sequence: CASSLEGTNTGELFF. The CDR3 region has the DNA TGTGCCAGCAGCTTGGAGGGTACCAACACCGGGGAGCTGTTTTTT.

This chain uses TRBV7-8 with TRBJ2-7; 8 nucleotides line up with TRBD2. In germline, CDR1 is SGHVS, CDR2 FQNEAQ. This CDR3 has 17 amino acids. V gave up 1 base and J gave up 2 bases; unmatched junction bases: 10. The CDR3 DNA follows: TGTGCCAGCAGCTTAGTCGGGGGGGTCACGACCCCCTACGAGCAGTACTTC. Its protein product is CASSLVGGVTTPYEQYF. Complete variable domain (other parts from reference TRBV7-8 and TRBJ2-7): GAGVSQSPRYKVAKRGQDVALRCDPISGHVSLFWYQQALGQGPEFLTYFQNEAQLDKSGLPSDRFFAERPEGSVSTLKIQRTQQEDSAVYLCASSLVGGVTTPYEQYFGPGTRLTVT.

This chain joins TRBV5-4 and TRBJ2-5; 9 nucleotides align to TRBD1. Losses at the gene ends were 0 bases for V and 5 bases for J; bases not matched to a gene: 5. Germline CDR1 reads SGHNT; CDR2 reads YYREEE (reference sequence). The CDR3 totals 15 residues. DNA for the CDR3: TGTGCCAGCAGCTTGGCCCTCACAGGGGGCGAGACCCAGTACTTC. This codes for CASSLALTGGETQYF.